These 27 T cell receptor beta chains came from one sample sequenced in a study of cytomegalovirus exposure and HLA in healthy donors (dated by TCRdb to about 2017). Libraries were built with the immunoSEQ multiplex PCR assay. The multiplex PCR relied on a mix of 60 forward primers for TCR Vbeta segments and 13 reverse primers for TCR Jbeta segments. The table comes from immuneACCESS by way of TCRdb, which keeps in-frame sequences with V and J called. Part of the clones is missing from these tables; in studies checked, under half for an unresolved V gene and the rest for unknown reasons. Per the sample table, the count is 70,000 or so clones. The top ten hold 4% to 5.5% of the sample. Sequenced material: PBMCs. These receptors all come from a man aged 40-49 years in good health and CMV-seronegative.

V gene TRBV28 combines with J gene TRBJ2-1, with D possibly matching TRBD2 (6 bases). CDR3 length equals 13 residues. Trimming cost V 10 bases and J 1 base, with 11 bases left between them. Germline assignment: CDR1 MDHEN and CDR2 SYDVKM. CDR3 amino acids: CATLAESYNEQFF. CDR3 in DNA: TGTGCCACTTTAGCGGAATCCTACAATGAGCAGTTCTTC.

This chain connects TRBV5-1 to TRBJ1-3; D may be TRBD1 (6 bases). The CDR3 runs 15 residues. The germline V gene has CDR1 SGHRS and CDR2 YFSETQ. The germline V and J ends were trimmed by 4 bases and 4 bases, with 15 bases remaining between them. The DNA of the CDR3 is TGCGCCAGCAGCCTCGGACAGCTAGCCGGAAACACCATATATTTT. This encodes CASSLGQLAGNTIYF. Full variable domain (rest looked up from reference TRBV5-1 and TRBJ1-3): KAGVTQTPRYLIKTRGQQVTLSCSPISGHRSVSWYQQTPGQGLQFLFEYFSETQRNKGNFPGRFSGRQFSNSRSEMNVSTLELGDSALYLCASSLGQLAGNTIYFGEGSWLTVV.

The chain uses TRBV13 and TRBJ1-5; 7 nucleotides match TRBD1. The trim removed 7 bases at V and 5 bases at J, leaving 11 bases unmatched. The CDR3 sequence is 15 residues long. Per the germline V gene, CDR1 is PRHDT and CDR2 is FYEKMQ (reference sequence). CDR3 nucleotide sequence: TGTGCCAGCACCGAGGGGGCAGGGGGACATCAGCCCCAGCATTTT. This gives the protein CASTEGAGGHQPQHF. Together with reference TRBV13 and TRBJ1-5, the CDR3 gives the full variable domain: AAGVIQSPRHLIKEKRETATLKCYPIPRHDTVYWYQQGPGQDPQFLISFYEKMQSDKGSIPDRFSAQQFSDYHSELNMSSLELGDSALYFCASTEGAGGHQPQHFGDGTRLSIL.

V gene TRBV5-4 combines with J gene TRBJ2-1; TRBD2 agrees at 13 bases. Germline loops: CDR1 SGHNT, CDR2 YYREEE (reference sequence). This CDR3 contains 15 residues. V lost 4 bases, J lost 10 bases, and 8 bases stayed unmatched. The chain's CDR3 is CASSIDLTSGREQFF. For the CDR3, the DNA is TGTGCCAGCAGCATTGATCTGACTAGCGGGAGGGAGCAGTTCTTC.

This sequence joins TRBV5-1 and TRBJ1-1, with D perhaps TRBD1 (6 bases). The CDR3 length is 15 residues. The germline V gene encodes CDR1 SGHRS and CDR2 YFSETQ. The germline V and J ends were trimmed by 0 bases and 5 bases, with 14 bases remaining between them. The CDR3, as DNA: TGCGCCAGCAGCTTGGGTCAGGGGCCGGGTACTGAAGCTTTCTTT. Its protein is CASSLGQGPGTEAFF.

The chain links TRBV19 to TRBJ2-2, with D tentatively TRBD2 (7 bases). Germline assignment: CDR1 LNHDA and CDR2 SQIVND (reference sequence). The V gene lost 6 bases and the J gene lost 5 bases, with 13 bases spanning the gap. The CDR3 length is 14 residues. CDR3 DNA sequence: TGTGCCAGTAGGTCCAGGGGAGGGACCGGGGAGCTGTTTTTT. Translating it yields CASRSRGGTGELFF.

The chain has TRBV2 and TRBJ2-7; TRBD2 might be the D (5 bases). The CDR3 is made up of 14 amino acids. Per germline, CDR1 SNHLY and CDR2 FYNNEI. The V gene lost 6 bases and the J gene lost 12 bases, with 24 bases spanning the gap. The CDR3 nucleotides are TGTGCCAGCAGGCCTCGGGAAACAAGTAGTGTCTCGTACTTC. Its protein is CASRPRETSSVSYF.

The rearrangement joins TRBV11-2 to TRBJ2-3, with D hard to call. Per germline, CDR1 SGHAT and CDR2 FQNNGV. CDR3 size: 15 residues. V was trimmed by 0 bases and J by 0 bases, leaving 7 bases between them. This CDR3 is CASSLDISSTDTQYF. CDR3 DNA: TGTGCCAGCAGCTTAGATATCTCTAGCACAGATACGCAGTATTTT.

The chain uses TRBV7-9 and TRBJ2-5; 8 bases are shared with TRBD1. The DNA matches TRBJ2-7 better at its end, which makes the J call doubtful. Germline V gene lookup returns CDR1 SEHNR and CDR2 FQNEAQ (reference sequence). This CDR3 has 17 amino acids. The CDR3 loop is CASSSLVGADRAYEQYF. DNA for the CDR3: TGTGCCAGCAGCTCCCTCGTAGGTGCGGACAGGGCCTACGAGCAGTACTTC.

The chain carries TRBV11-2 and TRBJ2-7, with a possible D match to TRBD2 (6 bases). In germline, CDR1 is SGHAT, CDR2 FQNNGV. V was cut by 5 bases and J by 6 bases, with 11 bases left in between. The CDR3 covers 12 residues. The CDR3 DNA follows: TGTGCCAGCAGCCAGGGACTGCTCGAGCAGTACTTC. It specifies CASSQGLLEQYF. The full variable domain, its missing parts supplied by reference TRBV11-2 and TRBJ2-7, is EAGVAQSPRYKIIEKRQSVAFWCNPISGHATLYWYQQILGQGPKLLIQFQNNGVVDDSQLPKDRFSAERLKGVDSTLKIQPAKLEDSAVYLCASSQGLLEQYFGPGTRLTVT.

The V call is TRBV30, the J call TRBJ2-1; TRBD2 matches 7 bases. The trim removed 2 bases at V and 7 bases at J, leaving 11 bases unmatched. Per the germline V gene, CDR1 is GTSNPN and CDR2 is SVGIG (reference sequence). The CDR3 sequence is 15 residues long. CDR3 sequence: CAWSQPSGSENEQFF. For the CDR3, the DNA is TGTGCCTGGAGTCAGCCTAGCGGCTCGGAGAATGAGCAGTTCTTC.

This chain uses TRBV11-2 with TRBJ1-2; D is perhaps TRBD1 (6 bases). Germline V lookup: CDR1 SGHAT, CDR2 FQNNGV. V lost 5 bases to trimming and J lost 2 bases, with 9 bases between them. This CDR3 contains 13 residues. CDR3: CASSVQGNYGYTF. The CDR3 DNA is TGTGCCAGCAGCGTACAGGGAAACTATGGCTACACCTTC.

This sequence joins TRBV11-2 and TRBJ2-1; D is possibly TRBD2 (5 bases). V shed 1 base and J shed 9 bases, with 10 bases lying between them. The germline V gene has CDR1 SGHAT and CDR2 FQNNGV. The CDR3 is 13 amino acids. The CDR3 DNA is TGTGCCAGCAGCTTAGTTGTAGAGGGTGAGCAGTTCTTC. It codes for CASSLVVEGEQFF.

This rearrangement joins TRBV7-6 to TRBJ1-5; 7 nucleotides agree with TRBD1. Germline CDR1 reads SGHVS; CDR2 reads FNYEAQ. CDR3 length equals 16 residues. Germline trimming cut 5 bases from V and 7 bases from J; bases unmatched to any gene: 14. CDR3 in DNA: TGTGCCAGCAGCCCTCAGACAGGGTCAATTGGACAGCCCCAGCATTTT. Amino acid sequence: CASSPQTGSIGQPQHF.

J is TRBJ1-5 and V is TRBV2, with unresolved D. V was shortened by 4 bases and J by 3 bases, with 10 bases between the two germline ends. Looked up from germline, CDR1 is SNHLY and CDR2 is FYNNEI. The CDR3 runs 14 residues. In nucleotides, the CDR3 is TGTGCCAGCAGTGCCGCGAGTTCCAATCAGCCCCAGCATTTT. Its translation is CASSAASSNQPQHF. Based on the CDR3 plus reference TRBV2 and TRBJ1-5, the full variable domain is EPEVTQTPSHQVTQMGQEVILRCVPISNHLYFYWYRQILGQKVEFLVSFYNNEISEKSEIFDDQFSVERPDGSNFTLKIRSTKLEDSAMYFCASSAASSNQPQHFGDGTRLSIL.

V usage is TRBV19 and J usage is TRBJ2-1, with a weak D call TRBD2 (6 bases). Germline V lookup: CDR1 LNHDA, CDR2 SQIVND (reference sequence). Trimming took 6 bases from V and 4 from J, leaving 13 bases between them. This CDR3 region has 14 residues. CDR3 in amino acids: CASSRDSTYNEQFF. In DNA, the CDR3 is TGTGCCAGTAGCCGGGACTCCACATACAATGAGCAGTTCTTC.

This chain uses TRBV19 with TRBJ2-1; D remains ambiguous. This CDR3 is built from 10 residues. Trimming cost V 3 bases and J 14 bases, with 8 bases left between them. The germline CDR1 and CDR2 sequences are LNHDA and SQIVND (reference sequence). The CDR3 region is CASSITGKFF. CDR3 sequence (DNA): TGTGCCAGTAGTATTACTGGTAAGTTCTTC.

This rearrangement joins TRBV5-5 to TRBJ2-1; TRBD1 agrees at 10 bases. The V segment lost 4 bases and the J segment 5 bases; nucleotides outside the gene matches: 9. CDR3 length equals 16 residues. CDR1 is SGHKS, CDR2 YYEKEE, per germline (reference sequence). CDR3 residues: CASSPTDRGLNNEQFF. DNA for the CDR3: TGTGCCAGCAGCCCTACTGACAGGGGGCTGAACAATGAGCAGTTCTTC.

The V and J genes are TRBV5-4 and TRBJ1-4; D gene ambiguous. CDR3 length: 15 amino acids. Germline V gene lookup returns CDR1 SGHNT and CDR2 YYREEE (reference sequence). Trimming cost V 0 bases and J 4 bases, with 10 bases left between them. The CDR3 loop is CASSLDQTHNEKLFF. Written as DNA, the CDR3 is TGTGCCAGCAGCTTGGACCAGACACATAATGAAAAACTGTTTTTT.

J is TRBJ1-1 and V is TRBV30, with 8 bases identical to TRBD1. The CDR3 loop spans 13 amino acids. The germline V gene encodes CDR1 GTSNPN and CDR2 SVGIG (reference sequence). V trimming: 5 bases; J trimming: 3 bases; junction bases outside the gene matches: 5. CDR3 residues: CAWDRGQDTEAFF. CDR3 sequence (DNA): TGTGCCTGGGACAGGGGTCAGGACACTGAAGCTTTCTTT.

The chain employs TRBV7-9 and TRBJ1-2; 9 bases map to TRBD1. The J segment lost 4 bases and the V segment lost 5 bases, leaving 8 bases of the junction unmatched. The germline CDR1 and CDR2 sequences are SEHNR and FQNEAQ (reference sequence). There are 15 residues in the CDR3. The DNA for the CDR3 is TGTGCCAGCAGCATATACAGGGGGCGCGGCTATGGCTACACCTTC. Residues: CASSIYRGRGYGYTF.

The chain uses TRBV6-1 and TRBJ1-1, with D perhaps matching TRBD1 (6 bases). The CDR3 runs 13 residues. The germline V gene encodes CDR1 MNHNS and CDR2 SASEGT. The V end was cut by 4 bases, the J end by 1 base, with 7 bases between. In nucleotides, the CDR3 is TGTGCCAGCAGTGTAGGGGGGAACACTGAAGCTTTCTTT. It translates to CASSVGGNTEAFF.

V usage is TRBV5-4 and J usage is TRBJ1-1; no definite D call. This CDR3 comprises 12 residues. Per the germline V gene, CDR1 is SGHNT and CDR2 is YYREEE (reference sequence). Trimming left V 4 bases short and J 1 base short, with 5 bases between. CDR3 nucleotides: TGTGCCAGCAGCCTATGGAACACTGAAGCTTTCTTT. Its protein product is CASSLWNTEAFF.

The V call is TRBV27, the J call TRBJ2-7, with 7 bases identical to TRBD1. J was trimmed by 5 bases and V by 5 bases; bases with no gene match: 18. CDR1 is MNHEY, CDR2 SMNVEV, per germline (reference sequence). The CDR3 contains 17 residues. In DNA, the CDR3 is TGTGCCAGCAGTCTACCCCCCGCCGGGACAGTGGCCCACGAGCAGTACTTC. This gives the protein CASSLPPAGTVAHEQYF.

This chain joins TRBV28 and TRBJ1-2; D is unclear. The germline V and J ends were trimmed by 7 bases and 2 bases, with 14 bases remaining between them. The length of the CDR3 is 14 residues. The germline CDR1 and CDR2 sequences are MDHEN and SYDVKM. The CDR3 region is CASNPTAGNYGYTF. The CDR3 DNA reads as TGTGCCAGCAACCCCACGGCGGGCAACTATGGCTACACCTTC.

The chain links TRBV7-6 to TRBJ2-3; 11 bases match TRBD2. V lost 5 bases, J lost 5 bases, and 9 bases stayed unmatched. The CDR3 runs 16 residues. CDR1 and CDR2 from the germline V gene are SGHVS and FNYEAQ. In DNA form, the CDR3 reads TGTGCCAGCAGCCGCGGGACTAGCGGTTCTGAAGATACGCAGTATTTT. Its translation: CASSRGTSGSEDTQYF. The complete variable domain, with remaining parts taken from reference TRBV7-6 and TRBJ2-3, reads GAGVSQSPRYKVTKRGQDVALRCDPISGHVSLYWYRQALGQGPEFLTYFNYEAQQDKSGLPNDRFSAERPEGSISTLTIQRTEQRDSAMYRCASSRGTSGSEDTQYFGPGTRLTVL.

The rearrangement links TRBV28 to TRBJ1-2, with 8 bases matching TRBD1. Unmatched junction bases numbered 6, after V lost 2 bases and J lost 4 bases. The CDR3 consists of 15 residues. CDR1 and CDR2 from the germline V gene are MDHEN and SYDVKM. The CDR3, as DNA: TGTGCCAGCAGTTTACAGGGGGCCTCCTTCTATGGCTACACCTTC. Its translation is CASSLQGASFYGYTF.